This T cell receptor (beta chain) was documented in a study of blood T cell repertoires in COVID-19. At the level of the study: The study drew acute and convalescent COVID-19 samples from the United States, Italy and Spain. PBMCs, B-cell-depleted T cells, or T cells provided the cDNA or gDNA that made up the material.

Profiled with immunoSEQ multiplex PCR; TCRdb holds only in-frame clones, not every one. Here the sample spans about 190,000 clones, 90% being singletons. CDR1 and CDR2 (germline): SQVTM, ANQGSEA. The V end lost 2 bases, the J end lost 6 bases, and 15 bases lay between the germline ends. The CDR3 covers 14 residues. The chain is built from TRBV29-1 and TRBJ2-3; TRBD2 might be the D (6 bases). Material for sequencing was peripheral blood. This receptor was taken from a man aged 50 to 59 with acute or convalescent COVID-19. The CDR3 here is CSVETNRLDDTQYF. As DNA, the CDR3 is TGCAGCGTTGAAACAAATCGACTAGACGATACGCAGTATTTT.